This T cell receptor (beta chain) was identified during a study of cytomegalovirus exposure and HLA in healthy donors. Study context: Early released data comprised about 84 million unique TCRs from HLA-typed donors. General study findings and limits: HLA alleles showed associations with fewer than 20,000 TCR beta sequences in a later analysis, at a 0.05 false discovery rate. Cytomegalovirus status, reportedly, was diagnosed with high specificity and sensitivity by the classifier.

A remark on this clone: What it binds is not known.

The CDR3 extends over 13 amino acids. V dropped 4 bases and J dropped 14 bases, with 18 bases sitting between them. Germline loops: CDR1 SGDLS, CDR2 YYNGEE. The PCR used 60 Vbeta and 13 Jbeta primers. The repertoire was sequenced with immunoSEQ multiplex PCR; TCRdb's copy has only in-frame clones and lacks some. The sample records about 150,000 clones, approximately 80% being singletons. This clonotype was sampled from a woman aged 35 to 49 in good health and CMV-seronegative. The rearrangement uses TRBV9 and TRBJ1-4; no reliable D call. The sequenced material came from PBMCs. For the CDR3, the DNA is TGTGCCAGCAGCCGGACTAGCGGCCTGCCCCTGTTTTTT. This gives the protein CASSRTSGLPLFF.